The entry below gives a single T cell receptor (beta chain) sequence along with its context. The repertoire was sequenced with immunoSEQ multiplex PCR; TCRdb's copy has only in-frame clones and lacks some. This sample has some 150,000 clones, with approximately 86% found just once. The sample belongs to a study of blood T cell repertoires in COVID-19. The ends were cut back, 8 bases at V and 8 bases at J, with 19 bases in the middle. Per germline, CDR1 MNHEY and CDR2 SMNVEV (reference sequence). The CDR3 is made up of 13 amino acids. The clonotype originates from a woman in her sixties or seventies who had recovered from COVID-19. The sequenced sample was peripheral blood. J is TRBJ2-7 and V is TRBV27; possibly TRBD1 for D (6 bases). CDR3 amino acids: CASGGRAYVKQYF. CDR3 DNA sequence: TGTGCCAGCGGGGGCAGAGCCTACGTCAAGCAGTACTTC.